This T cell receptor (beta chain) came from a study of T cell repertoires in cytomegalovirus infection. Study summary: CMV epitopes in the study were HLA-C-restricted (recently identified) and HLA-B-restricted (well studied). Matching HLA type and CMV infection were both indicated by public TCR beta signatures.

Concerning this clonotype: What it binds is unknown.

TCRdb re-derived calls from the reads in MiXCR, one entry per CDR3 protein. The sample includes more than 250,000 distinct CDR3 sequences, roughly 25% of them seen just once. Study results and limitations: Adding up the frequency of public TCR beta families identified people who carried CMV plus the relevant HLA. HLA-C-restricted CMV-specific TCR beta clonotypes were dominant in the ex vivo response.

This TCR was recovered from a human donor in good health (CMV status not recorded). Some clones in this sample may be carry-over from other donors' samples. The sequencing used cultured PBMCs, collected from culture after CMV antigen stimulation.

The chain's CDR3 is CASSRDGFYGYTF. For the CDR3, the DNA is TGTGCCAGCAGCAGGGACGGATTCTATGGCTACACCTTC. J is TRBJ1-2 and V is TRBV7-2, with a possible D match to TRBD1 (5 bases). Germline V gene data show CDR1 as SGHTA and CDR2 as FQGNSA. V was shortened by 5 bases and J by 4 bases, with 11 bases between the two germline ends. The CDR3 has 13 residues.